A single sample is the source of the 7 T cell receptor beta chains below, sequenced in a study of shared clonotypes between healthy human individuals. Method: immunoSEQ multiplex PCR; TCRdb's copy keeps in-frame clones and lacks some. Of hundreds of thousands of clones in the sample, around 97% were seen once. Sequenced: naive CD4+ T cells sorted from blood. Regarding subset: CD45RA+ positively selected. The receptors originated from a woman in her twenties or thirties in good health.

The rearrangement joins TRBV28 to TRBJ1-5, with 12 bases aligning to TRBD1. CDR3 length: 15 amino acids. The V gene's germline CDR1 is MDHEN and CDR2 SYDVKM. V gave up 6 bases and J gave up 7 bases; unmatched junction bases: 7. As DNA, the CDR3 is TGTGCCAGCAGCAGGGACAGGGGGCGCGTACAGCCCCAGCATTTT. Its protein product is CASSRDRGRVQPQHF.

This chain uses TRBV6-5 with TRBJ1-5, with 7 nucleotides matching TRBD1. V gave up 4 bases and J gave up 6 bases; unmatched junction bases: 6. This CDR3 is built from 14 residues. Germline loops: CDR1 MNHEY, CDR2 SVGAGI. The DNA of the CDR3 is TGTGCCAGCAGTTCGGGCAGGGGGACTCAGCCCCAGCATTTT. It codes for CASSSGRGTQPQHF.

This chain uses TRBV19 with TRBJ2-2; D is uncertain. The CDR3 is 12 amino acids. Germline lookup yields CDR1 LNHDA and CDR2 SQIVND (reference sequence). V lost 8 bases and J 7 bases, leaving 11 bases between the germline ends. The CDR3 reads CASEYRSGELFF. The CDR3 bases are TGTGCCAGTGAATACCGAAGCGGGGAGCTGTTTTTT.

This chain joins TRBV29-1 and TRBJ1-5, with D maybe TRBD1 (6 bases). V dropped 4 bases and J dropped 3 bases, with 10 bases sitting between them. Germline assignment: CDR1 SQVTM and CDR2 ANQGSEA. The CDR3 extends over 13 amino acids. CDR3 sequence (DNA): TGCAGCGTTGGGGCGGGGGCCAATCAGCCCCAGCATTTT. Translation: CSVGAGANQPQHF.

The genes are TRBV28 and TRBJ1-1; D call uncertain. The germline gives CDR1 MDHEN, CDR2 SYDVKM. The CDR3 contains 17 residues. Trimming took off 7 bases at V and 5 bases at J, with 26 bases between the two ends. The CDR3 nucleotides read TGTGCCAGCACCTCTTGGACTTCAGGAGGAGTGAGGACTGAAGCTTTCTTT. Residues: CASTSWTSGGVRTEAFF. The variable domain in full, with the rest retrieved from reference TRBV28 and TRBJ1-1, is DVKVTQSSRYLVKRTGEKVFLECVQDMDHENMFWYRQDPGLGLRLIYFSYDVKMKEKGDIPEGYSVSREKKERFSLILESASTNQTSMYLCASTSWTSGGVRTEAFFGQGTRLTVV.

This chain uses TRBV6-1 with TRBJ2-5; D uncertain. The CDR3 is 12 residues long. Germline-derived CDR1 and CDR2 are MNHNS and SASEGT. Trimming removed 5 bases at V and 4 bases at J, with 8 bases between. DNA for the CDR3: TGTGCCAGCAGTACGGACGGAGAGACCCAGTACTTC. Translation gives CASSTDGETQYF.

The J gene is TRBJ2-5, the V gene TRBV28, with 11 nucleotides matching TRBD2. The CDR3 runs 15 residues. CDR1 is MDHEN, CDR2 SYDVKM, per germline. V trimming: 3 bases; J trimming: 2 bases; junction bases outside the gene matches: 2. CDR3 DNA sequence: TGTGCCAGCAGTTTGACTAGCGGGGATCAAGAGACCCAGTACTTC. This translates into CASSLTSGDQETQYF.